This T cell receptor beta chain was profiled in a study of OX40 agonist ivuxolimab in advanced cancers. Regarding the research as a whole: Ivuxolimab, which targeted the costimulatory receptor OX40 (CD134), was an agonistic, fully human IgG2 monoclonal antibody. Intravenous ivuxolimab was administered to patients every 2 weeks at six dose levels: 0.01, 0.1, 0.3, 1.5, 3 and 10 mg/kg. Prior anti-PD-1, anti-PD-L1 or anti-CTLA-4 therapy was permitted, and less than 45% of dose-escalation patients had received checkpoint inhibitors. A male proportion of almost 85% and a mean age of 60 years, ranging from about 20 to 85, were recorded for the dose-escalation cohort. Partial responses occurred in three dose-escalation patients: two with cutaneous melanoma and one with hepatocellular carcinoma. The paper reports the monotherapy dose-escalation portion (N = 52 patients) of the phase I ivuxolimab trial. The point of sequencing TCRbeta in the periphery was to test whether ivuxolimab changed TCR sequence diversity and drove clonal T-cell expansion. Of the 50 or so patients in dose escalation, 19 had hepatocellular carcinoma, approximately 15 had melanoma, 9 had renal cell carcinoma and 9 had head and neck cancer.

Remarks on this clone: The specificity of this receptor is unknown. There are no base qualities to consult, and no much larger clone falls within one base.

Beyond this particular receptor, the publication reports: In partial responders in the 0.1-3.0 mg/kg groups, normalized peripheral clonal expansion was found to be among the lowest, especially among CD8+ T cells. After ivuxolimab, CD8+ T cells had more expanded clones than CD4+ T cells on average. Low levels of normalized T-cell clonal expansion were also seen in some patients who did not respond. Clonal expansion of both CD4+ and CD8+ blood T cells was observed from baseline to week 6 at doses 0.1 to 3.0 mg/kg. The antigen specificity of the peripheral T cells that underwent clonal expansion was not determined.

The trial excluded patients who had a history of autoimmune disease or were on systemic immunosuppression. Peripheral blood for TCR sequencing was collected from all dose cohorts at baseline, on cycle 4 day 1, and on cycle 7 day 1. The samples were taken from a phase I, first-in-human, multicenter, open-label dose-escalation trial of ivuxolimab. The trial enrolled adults with locally advanced or metastatic head and neck squamous cell, hepatocellular, melanoma or renal cell carcinoma. Before TCR sequencing, CD4+ T cells and CD8+ T cells were sorted from peripheral blood as separate populations. Genomic DNA was extracted from sorted cells for sequencing of the TCRbeta CDR3 region. The immunoSEQ Assay was used for sequencing of TCRbeta CDR3 regions. TCRdb stores this immuneACCESS table with in-frame sequences only. Part of the clones is absent; in the studies checked, under half of the shortfall reflects unresolved V genes, and no reason is known for the rest. For this sample the table gives roughly 70,000 clones, of which around 90% were detected only once. The ten largest clones take up more than 2.5% of the sample.

The germline ends are 6 bases apart after V is trimmed by 6 bases and J by 1 base. The CDR3, from cysteine to phenylalanine, totals 12 residues. Here the CDR3 DNA is all that survives: 36 bases in frame from base 1. Per the germline V gene, MNHEY is the CDR1 and SVGAGI is the CDR2. This receptor was obtained from an adult with an advanced solid tumor such as melanoma, head and neck, liver or kidney cancer. In this chain, TRBV6-5 is recombined with TRBJ1-1; no D segment can be confidently identified. Sequencing used CD4+ or CD8+ T cells sorted from blood, obtained in a trial of the OX40 agonist ivuxolimab. The nucleotide sequence is TGTGCCAGCAGATTAGGGAACACTGAAGCTTTCTTT. Its protein reads: CASRLGNTEAFF.